This T cell receptor (beta chain) was sequenced for a study of blood T cell repertoires in COVID-19. The assay was immunoSEQ multiplex PCR, and TCRdb's table has in-frame clones only and misses some. The sample consists of about 71,000 clones, approximately 89% of them appearing once. CDR1 and CDR2 (germline): SGHNT, YYREEE (reference sequence). CDR3 length: 15 amino acids. Trimming removed 4 bases at V and 2 bases at J, with 12 bases between. The sequencing input was peripheral blood. This chain uses TRBV5-4 with TRBJ2-2; D is unresolved. The clonotype originates from a man at least 80 years old with acute or convalescent COVID-19. The CDR3 bases are TGTGCCAGCAGCCCAGGTAGAGACAACACCGGGGAGCTGTTTTTT. It translates to CASSPGRDNTGELFF.